This T cell receptor beta chain was profiled in a study of T-cell reconstitution after alpha-beta-depleted transplantation in children. This CDR3 comprises 15 residues. Germline CDR1 and CDR2: DFQATT and SNEGSKA (reference sequence). Molecular barcoding with unique molecular identifiers was used for the TCRbeta library. TCRdb called the PCR reads again in MiXCR, with one record for every CDR3 protein. The table records around 410,000 distinct CDR3 sequences, under 13% of them present only once. The genes are TRBV20-1 and TRBJ1-5, with D possibly being TRBD1 (5 bases). This sequence originates from a human donor who donated a stem cell graft to a child with acute myeloid leukemia. The specimen comprised PBMCs from the stem cell graft donor, sampled from the stem cell graft. CDR3 in amino acids: CSSWGKALSNQPQHF. The CDR3 nucleotides read TGCAGCTCCTGGGGCAAGGCGCTTAGCAATCAGCCCCAGCATTTT.